Listed here are 28 T cell receptor beta chains from one sample, sequenced in a study of cytomegalovirus exposure and HLA in healthy donors. The repertoire was sequenced with immunoSEQ multiplex PCR; TCRdb's copy has only in-frame clones and lacks some. The sample lists about 200,000 clones, roughly 77% occurring once. Sequenced material: PBMCs. Source of these receptors: a woman between 25 and 40 years old in good health and CMV-seronegative.

V is TRBV2 and J is TRBJ2-2; 9 nucleotides align to TRBD1. This CDR3 has 14 amino acids. After removal of 6 bases from V and 4 bases from J, the junction contained 3 bases not matched to a gene. Germline V lookup: CDR1 SNHLY, CDR2 FYNNEI. The CDR3, as DNA: TGTGCCAGCAGAGGGACAGGGTTCACCGGGGAGCTGTTTTTT. Translated, it gives CASRGTGFTGELFF.

This chain connects TRBV5-1 to TRBJ1-2; D remains unclear. The CDR3 contains 12 residues. Germline CDR1 and CDR2: SGHRS and YFSETQ. Trimming stripped 2 bases from V and 5 bases from J, with 7 bases between. The CDR3 DNA reads as TGCGCCAGCAGCTTTGACAAGTATGGCTACACCTTC. It yields the protein CASSFDKYGYTF.

The genes are TRBV7-6 and TRBJ2-7; 12 nucleotides agree with TRBD1. Germline trimming cut 0 bases from V and 6 bases from J; bases unmatched to any gene: 3. The CDR3 is 15 residues long. The germline CDR1 and CDR2 sequences are SGHVS and FNYEAQ. This CDR3 is CASSLAGTGGFEQYF. The CDR3 DNA reads as TGTGCCAGCAGCTTAGCCGGGACAGGGGGCTTCGAGCAGTACTTC.

The chain carries TRBV11-2 and TRBJ1-2; 10 positions agree with TRBD1. V trimming: 1 base; J trimming: 7 bases; junction bases outside the gene matches: 3. This CDR3 has 14 residues. In germline, CDR1 is SGHAT, CDR2 FQNNGV. CDR3 sequence reads: CASSLGQGALGYTF. The DNA for the CDR3 is TGTGCCAGCAGCTTAGGACAGGGGGCACTTGGCTACACCTTC.

This clone showed up just once. The rearrangement links TRBV5-1 to TRBJ2-1, with 11 positions matching TRBD1. CDR3 length: 16 residues. The germline gives CDR1 SGHRS, CDR2 YFSETQ. J was trimmed by 6 bases and V by 0 bases; bases with no gene match: 5. The CDR3 reads CASSLVAGTGGNEQFF. The CDR3 bases are TGCGCCAGCAGCTTGGTAGCCGGGACAGGGGGCAATGAGCAGTTCTTC.

The chain recombines TRBV25-1 with TRBJ2-2, with 10 positions matching TRBD1. The CDR3 runs to 18 residues. In germline, CDR1 is MGHDK, CDR2 SYGVNS. V was clipped by 4 bases and J by 3 bases; unmatched bases: 11. CDR3 protein: CASSVGTGEVVDTGELFF. The CDR3 nucleotides read TGTGCCAGCAGTGTGGGGACAGGGGAGGTAGTCGACACCGGGGAGCTGTTTTTT.

The gene calls are TRBV19 and TRBJ2-1, with 7 bases aligning to TRBD1. The CDR3 sequence is 13 residues long. The J segment lost 6 bases and the V segment lost 6 bases, leaving 5 bases of the junction unmatched. The germline V gene encodes CDR1 LNHDA and CDR2 SQIVND (reference sequence). The CDR3 DNA is TGTGCCAGTAGCCGACAGGGCTCCAATGAGCAGTTCTTC. Encoded protein: CASSRQGSNEQFF. Using reference TRBV19 and TRBJ2-1 for the parts outside the CDR3, the full variable domain is DGGITQSPKYLFRKEGQNVTLSCEQNLNHDAMYWYRQDPGQGLRLIYYSQIVNDFQKGDIAEGYSVSREKKESFPLTVTSAQKNPTAFYLCASSRQGSNEQFFGPGTRLTVL.

The chain carries TRBV14 and TRBJ2-1; 11 bases are a match to TRBD2. The CDR3 runs to 13 residues. V was clipped by 8 bases and J by 6 bases; unmatched bases: 3. Looked up from germline, CDR1 is SGHDN and CDR2 is FVKESK. The CDR3 DNA reads as TGTGCCAGCCAACTAGCGGGAGTCAATGAGCAGTTCTTC. Residues: CASQLAGVNEQFF.

V is TRBV28 and J is TRBJ1-5; no firm D call. Looked up from germline, CDR1 is MDHEN and CDR2 is SYDVKM. CDR3 length: 14 residues. Trimming removed 5 bases from V and 7 bases from J, with 15 bases in between. CDR3 sequence reads: CASSTSKGAQPQHF. The CDR3 DNA is TGTGCCAGCAGTACTTCCAAGGGAGCGCAGCCCCAGCATTTT.

This clone was counted a single time. The chain links TRBV7-6 to TRBJ1-5; tentatively, D is TRBD1 (5 bases). Between the trimmed V and J ends, which lost 5 bases and 3 bases, there was a span of 11 bases. This CDR3 is 14 amino acids long. Looked up from germline, CDR1 is SGHVS and CDR2 is FNYEAQ. CDR3 nucleotides: TGTGCCAGCAGCCAGGGAGGGTTCAATCAGCCCCAGCATTTT. As protein: CASSQGGFNQPQHF. The variable domain in full, completed from reference TRBV7-6 and TRBJ1-5, reads GAGVSQSPRYKVTKRGQDVALRCDPISGHVSLYWYRQALGQGPEFLTYFNYEAQQDKSGLPNDRFSAERPEGSISTLTIQRTEQRDSAMYRCASSQGGFNQPQHFGDGTRLSIL.

The chain combines TRBV4-1 with TRBJ1-1; TRBD1 aligns across 9 bases. V trimming: 2 bases; J trimming: 4 bases; junction bases outside the gene matches: 5. Germline-derived CDR1 and CDR2 are MGHRA and YSYEKL. The CDR3 covers 15 residues. The CDR3 spells CASSQQQGAGTEAFF. CDR3 DNA: TGCGCCAGCAGCCAACAACAGGGGGCGGGCACTGAAGCTTTCTTT.

This clone was found once. V gene TRBV7-6 combines with J gene TRBJ1-1, with D tentatively TRBD1 (5 bases). CDR1 is SGHVS, CDR2 FNYEAQ, per germline. Between the trimmed V and J ends, which lost 2 bases and 5 bases, there was a span of 12 bases. The length of the CDR3 is 14 residues. Here the CDR3 reads CASSLYGAGTEAFF. CDR3 coding DNA: TGTGCCAGCAGCTTATATGGGGCAGGGACTGAAGCTTTCTTT.

This clone was picked up a small number of times. The chain has TRBV28 and TRBJ1-1; TRBD1 is a possible D gene (6 bases). Trimming cost V 6 bases and J 10 bases, with 12 bases left between them. The CDR3 runs to 11 residues. CDR1 is MDHEN, CDR2 SYDVKM, per germline. As DNA, the CDR3 is TGTGCCAGCAGGAGGGGGACGGGAGCTTTCTTT. It encodes CASRRGTGAFF.

The rearrangement links TRBV30 to TRBJ1-2; D is possibly TRBD1 (5 bases). Germline CDR1 and CDR2: GTSNPN and SVGIG (reference sequence). CDR3 size: 12 residues. Trimming cost V 4 bases and J 2 bases, with 8 bases left between them. The CDR3 loop is CAWMQGNYGYTF. CDR3 nucleotide sequence: TGTGCCTGGATGCAGGGCAACTATGGCTACACCTTC.

The chain uses TRBV7-2 and TRBJ1-2, with D perhaps matching TRBD1 (5 bases). V lost 3 bases and J 7 bases, leaving 6 bases between the germline ends. The CDR3 loop spans 11 amino acids. Germline values: CDR1 SGHTA, CDR2 FQGNSA. In nucleotides, the CDR3 is TGTGCCAGCAGCTTGGGGCTTGGCTACACCTTC. Protein: CASSLGLGYTF. The full variable domain, rest sourced from reference TRBV7-2 and TRBJ1-2, is GAGVSQSPSNKVTEKGKDVELRCDPISGHTALYWYRQSLGQGLEFLIYFQGNSAPDKSGLPSDRFSAERTGGSVSTLTIQRTQQEDSAVYLCASSLGLGYTFGSGTRLTVV.

This clone was detected a few times. This chain links TRBV7-9 with TRBJ1-4; TRBD1 matches 8 bases. The CDR3 is 15 amino acids. J was trimmed by 8 bases and V by 3 bases; bases with no gene match: 8. Looked up from germline, CDR1 is SEHNR and CDR2 is FQNEAQ (reference sequence). DNA for the CDR3: TGTGCCAGCAGCTTTCGACAGGGGATAGGGGAAAAACTGTTTTTT. Translating it yields CASSFRQGIGEKLFF.

The chain uses TRBV2 and TRBJ2-1, with 8 bases matching TRBD1. CDR3 length: 15 amino acids. The germline V gene encodes CDR1 SNHLY and CDR2 FYNNEI. J lost 2 bases, V lost 3 bases, and 3 bases had no gene match. The chain's CDR3 is CASSEYRGAYNEQFF. DNA for the CDR3: TGTGCCAGCAGTGAGTACAGGGGGGCCTACAATGAGCAGTTCTTC. Full variable domain (missing parts from reference TRBV2 and TRBJ2-1): EPEVTQTPSHQVTQMGQEVILRCVPISNHLYFYWYRQILGQKVEFLVSFYNNEISEKSEIFDDQFSVERPDGSNFTLKIRSTKLEDSAMYFCASSEYRGAYNEQFFGPGTRLTVL.

The chain has TRBV4-1 and TRBJ1-1; 10 nucleotides match TRBD1. J was trimmed by 4 bases and V by 5 bases; bases with no gene match: 10. Germline-derived CDR1 and CDR2 are MGHRA and YSYEKL. The CDR3 runs to 16 residues. The CDR3, as DNA: TGCGCCAGCAGCACTCGTTCGACAGGGGGCTCCACTGAAGCTTTCTTT. It codes for CASSTRSTGGSTEAFF.

The CDR3 nucleotides read TGTGCCTGGAGTGGGGGGCCCTATGGCTACACCTTC. This gives the protein CAWSGGPYGYTF. The chain has TRBV30 and TRBJ1-2; a weak D match, TRBD1 (6 bases). CDR1 and CDR2 (germline): GTSNPN, SVGIG (reference sequence). The CDR3 is 12 residues long. V was trimmed by 1 base and J by 4 bases, leaving 7 bases between them.

On this clone: A junction end diverges from the germline sequence, so it may reflect a read error. The chain recombines TRBV30 with TRBJ2-7; TRBD1 matches at 9 bases. The CDR3 length is 12 residues. CDR1 is GTSNPN, CDR2 SVGIG, per germline (reference sequence). The CDR3 is CAWSPTRDRDVF. The CDR3 nucleotides read TGTGCCTGGAGTCCGACCCGGGACAGGGACGTGTTC.

The genes are TRBV29-1 and TRBJ1-4; D possibly corresponds to TRBD1 (5 bases). Germline V gene data show CDR1 as SQVTM and CDR2 as ANQGSEA. V lost 4 bases and J 0 bases, leaving 6 bases between the germline ends. This CDR3 has 13 residues. CDR3 in DNA: TGCAGCGTTGGGGGGGCAACTAATGAAAAACTGTTTTTT. Translated, it gives CSVGGATNEKLFF.

The chain employs TRBV30 and TRBJ1-2; 8 nucleotides match TRBD1. Trimming removed 7 bases from V and 10 bases from J; junction bases left unmatched: 8. From germline, CDR1 is GTSNPN and CDR2 SVGIG (reference sequence). This CDR3 comprises 11 residues. The CDR3 here is CAFRTGMYYTF. The CDR3 DNA sequence: TGTGCCTTCCGGACAGGGATGTACTACACCTTC.

The chain employs TRBV5-1 and TRBJ1-2, with D perhaps TRBD1 (6 bases). The ends were cut back, 5 bases at V and 6 bases at J, with 17 bases in the middle. Germline V lookup: CDR1 SGHRS, CDR2 YFSETQ. This CDR3 has 14 amino acids. DNA for the CDR3: TGCGCCAGCAGGCCAGGGACACAGACTAATGGCTACACCTTC. It yields the protein CASRPGTQTNGYTF.

The chain combines TRBV2 with TRBJ1-5, with D tentatively TRBD1 (6 bases). CDR1 is SNHLY and CDR2 is FYNNEI in the germline V gene. This CDR3 has 15 amino acids. The V end lost 2 bases, the J end lost 6 bases, and 14 bases lay between the germline ends. CDR3 residues: CASSEYGGGGQPQHF. CDR3 sequence (DNA): TGTGCCAGCAGTGAATATGGCGGGGGCGGTCAGCCCCAGCATTTT.

The J gene is TRBJ2-1, the V gene TRBV19; TRBD2 aligns across 11 bases. The CDR3 consists of 16 residues. V shed 4 bases and J 7 bases; nucleotides not matched to a gene: 9. Germline CDR1 reads LNHDA; CDR2 reads SQIVND (reference sequence). This CDR3 reads CASSTLTSGARNEQFF. The CDR3 DNA is TGTGCCAGTAGTACCTTGACTAGCGGGGCCCGGAATGAGCAGTTCTTC.

This clone was recorded at least ten times. The chain has TRBV7-9 and TRBJ1-2, with 9 bases fitting TRBD1. This CDR3 is built from 13 residues. Germline values: CDR1 SEHNR, CDR2 FQNEAQ (reference sequence). With V trimmed by 9 bases and J by 6 bases, 8 bases remained unmatched. CDR3 in DNA: TGTGCCAGTGAAAGGGGGACAGGGAATGGCTACACCTTC. It codes for CASERGTGNGYTF.

The chain has TRBV6-1 and TRBJ1-1; maybe TRBD1 (5 bases). Germline CDR1 is MNHNS and CDR2 is SASEGT. V lost 8 bases, J lost 9 bases, and 13 bases lay in between. This CDR3 is 11 amino acids long. CDR3 nucleotides: TGTGCCAGCCAGACAGAGGTGAAAGCTTTCTTT. Translated, it gives CASQTEVKAFF.

This clone occurred a few times. The chain employs TRBV7-2 and TRBJ2-5; TRBD2 aligns across 12 bases. The CDR3 totals 16 residues. The V gene end was trimmed by 2 bases and the J gene end by 6 bases; junction bases not matched to a gene: 7. Germline V gene sequence: CDR1 SGHTA, CDR2 FQGNSA. Written as DNA, the CDR3 is TGTGCCAGCAGCTTAAGTCCTAGCGGGGGGGCCAAGACCCAGTACTTC. Translating it yields CASSLSPSGGAKTQYF.